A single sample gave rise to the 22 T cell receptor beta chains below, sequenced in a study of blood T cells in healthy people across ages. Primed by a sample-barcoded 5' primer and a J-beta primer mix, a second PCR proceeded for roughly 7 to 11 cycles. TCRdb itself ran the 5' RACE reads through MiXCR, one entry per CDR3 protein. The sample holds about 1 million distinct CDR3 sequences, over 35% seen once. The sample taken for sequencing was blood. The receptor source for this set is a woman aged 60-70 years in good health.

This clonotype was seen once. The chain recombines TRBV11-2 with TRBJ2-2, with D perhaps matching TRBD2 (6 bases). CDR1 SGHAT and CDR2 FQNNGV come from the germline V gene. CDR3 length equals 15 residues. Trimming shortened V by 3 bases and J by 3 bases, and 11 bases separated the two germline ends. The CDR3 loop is CASSFGTPYTGELFF. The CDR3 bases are TGTGCCAGCAGCTTCGGGACTCCTTACACCGGGGAGCTGTTTTTT.

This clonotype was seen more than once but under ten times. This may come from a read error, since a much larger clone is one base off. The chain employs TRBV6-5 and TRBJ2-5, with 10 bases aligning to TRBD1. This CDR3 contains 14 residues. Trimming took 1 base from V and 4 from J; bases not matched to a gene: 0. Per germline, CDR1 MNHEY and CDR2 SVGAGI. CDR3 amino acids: CASSYWTGGETQYF. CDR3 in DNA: TGTGCCAGCAGTTACTGGACAGGGGGAGAGACCCAGTACTTC.

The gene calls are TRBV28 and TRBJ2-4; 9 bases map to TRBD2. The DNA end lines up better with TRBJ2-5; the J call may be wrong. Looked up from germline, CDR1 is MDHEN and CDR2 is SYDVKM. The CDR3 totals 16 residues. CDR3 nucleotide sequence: TGTGCCAGCAGTTTATTTCTAGCGGGAATCCAAGAGACCCAGTACTTC. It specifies CASSLFLAGIQETQYF.

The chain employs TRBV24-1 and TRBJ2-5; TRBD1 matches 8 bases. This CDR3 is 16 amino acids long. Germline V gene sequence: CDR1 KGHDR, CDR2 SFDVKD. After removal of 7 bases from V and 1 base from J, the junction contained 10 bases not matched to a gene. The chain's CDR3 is CATSLIGDRIQETQYF. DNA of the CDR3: TGTGCCACCAGCTTAATAGGGGACAGGATCCAAGAGACCCAGTACTTC.

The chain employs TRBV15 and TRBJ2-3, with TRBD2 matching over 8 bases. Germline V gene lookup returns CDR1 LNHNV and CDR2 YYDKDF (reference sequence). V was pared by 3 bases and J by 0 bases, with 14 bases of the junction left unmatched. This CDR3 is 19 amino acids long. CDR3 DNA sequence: TGTGCCACCAGCAGTCCGCTCGGCGACTCTAGCGGGAGCACAGATACGCAGTATTTT. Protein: CATSSPLGDSSGSTDTQYF.

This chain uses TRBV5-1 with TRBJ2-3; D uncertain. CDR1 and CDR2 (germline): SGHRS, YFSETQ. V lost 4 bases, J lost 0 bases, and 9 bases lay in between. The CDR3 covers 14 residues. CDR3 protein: CASSHVISTDTQYF. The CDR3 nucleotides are TGCGCCAGCAGCCACGTTATTAGCACAGATACGCAGTATTTT. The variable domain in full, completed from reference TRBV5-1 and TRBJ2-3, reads KAGVTQTPRYLIKTRGQQVTLSCSPISGHRSVSWYQQTPGQGLQFLFEYFSETQRNKGNFPGRFSGRQFSNSRSEMNVSTLELGDSALYLCASSHVISTDTQYFGPGTRLTVL.

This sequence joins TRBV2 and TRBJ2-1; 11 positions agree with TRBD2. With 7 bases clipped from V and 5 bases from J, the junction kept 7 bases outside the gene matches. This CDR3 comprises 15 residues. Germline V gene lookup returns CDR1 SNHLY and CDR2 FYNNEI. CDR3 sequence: CASILSGRADNEQFF. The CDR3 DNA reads TGTGCCAGCATACTTAGCGGGAGGGCGGACAATGAGCAGTTCTTC.

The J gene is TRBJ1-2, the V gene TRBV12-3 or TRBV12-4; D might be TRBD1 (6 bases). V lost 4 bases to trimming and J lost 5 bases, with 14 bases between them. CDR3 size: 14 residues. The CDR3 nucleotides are TGTGCCAGCAGTTCCACCAACACAGGGTATGGCTACACCTTC. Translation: CASSSTNTGYGYTF.

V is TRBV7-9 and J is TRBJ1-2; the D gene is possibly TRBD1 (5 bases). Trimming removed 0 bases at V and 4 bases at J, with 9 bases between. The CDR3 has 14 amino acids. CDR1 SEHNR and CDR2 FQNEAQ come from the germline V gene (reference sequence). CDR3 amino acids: CASSLAPGGYGYTF. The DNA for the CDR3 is TGTGCCAGCAGCTTAGCGCCGGGGGGCTATGGCTACACCTTC. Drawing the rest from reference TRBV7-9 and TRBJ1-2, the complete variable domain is DTGVSQNPRHKITKRGQNVTFRCDPISEHNRLYWYRQTLGQGPEFLTYFQNEAQLEKSRLLSDRFSAERPKGSFSTLEIQRTEQGDSAMYLCASSLAPGGYGYTFGSGTRLTVV.

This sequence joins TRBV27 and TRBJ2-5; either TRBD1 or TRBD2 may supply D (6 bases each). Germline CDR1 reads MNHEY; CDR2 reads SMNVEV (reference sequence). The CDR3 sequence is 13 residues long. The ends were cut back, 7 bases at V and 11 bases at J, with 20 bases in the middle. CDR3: CASNGGRYNEQYF. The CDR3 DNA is TGTGCCAGCAACGGGGGCAGGTACAATGAGCAGTACTTC.

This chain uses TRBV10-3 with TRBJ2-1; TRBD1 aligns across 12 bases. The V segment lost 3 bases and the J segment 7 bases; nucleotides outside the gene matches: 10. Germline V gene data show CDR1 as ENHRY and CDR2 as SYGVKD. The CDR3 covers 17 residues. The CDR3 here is CAISDVEGQGAHNEQFF. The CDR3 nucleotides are TGTGCCATCAGTGACGTGGAGGGACAGGGGGCGCATAATGAGCAGTTCTTC.

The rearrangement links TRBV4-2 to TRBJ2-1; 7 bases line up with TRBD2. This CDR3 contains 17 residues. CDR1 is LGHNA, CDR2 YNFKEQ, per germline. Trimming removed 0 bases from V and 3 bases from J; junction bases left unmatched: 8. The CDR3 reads CASSQDGSGVDYNEQFF. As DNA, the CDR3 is TGTGCCAGCAGCCAAGATGGAAGCGGGGTAGACTACAATGAGCAGTTCTTC.

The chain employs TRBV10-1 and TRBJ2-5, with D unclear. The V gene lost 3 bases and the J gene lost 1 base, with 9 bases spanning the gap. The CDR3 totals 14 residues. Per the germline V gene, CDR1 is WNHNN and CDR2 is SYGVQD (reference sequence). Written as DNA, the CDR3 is TGCGCCAGCAGTGACCCCGGCTTCCAAGAGACCCAGTACTTC. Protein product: CASSDPGFQETQYF.

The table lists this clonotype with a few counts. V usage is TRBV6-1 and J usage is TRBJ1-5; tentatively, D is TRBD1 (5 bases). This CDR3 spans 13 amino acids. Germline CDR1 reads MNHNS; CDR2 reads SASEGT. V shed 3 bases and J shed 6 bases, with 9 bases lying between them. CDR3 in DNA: TGTGCCAGCAGTGAGGGGGTGAGTCAGCCCCAGCATTTT. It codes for CASSEGVSQPQHF.

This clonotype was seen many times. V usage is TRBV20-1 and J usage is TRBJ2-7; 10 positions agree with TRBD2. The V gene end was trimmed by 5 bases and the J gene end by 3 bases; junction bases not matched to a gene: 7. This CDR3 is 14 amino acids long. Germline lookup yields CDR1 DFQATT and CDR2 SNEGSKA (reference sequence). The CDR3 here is CSALSGRAFYEQYF. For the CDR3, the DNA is TGCAGTGCTCTAAGCGGGAGGGCCTTCTACGAGCAGTACTTC.

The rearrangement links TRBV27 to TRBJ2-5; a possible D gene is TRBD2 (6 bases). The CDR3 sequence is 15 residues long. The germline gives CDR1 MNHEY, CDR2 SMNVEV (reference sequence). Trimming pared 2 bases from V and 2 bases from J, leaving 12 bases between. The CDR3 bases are TGTGCCAGCAGTTTAGAAGCCAGCGGGCAAGAGACCCAGTACTTC. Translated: CASSLEASGQETQYF.

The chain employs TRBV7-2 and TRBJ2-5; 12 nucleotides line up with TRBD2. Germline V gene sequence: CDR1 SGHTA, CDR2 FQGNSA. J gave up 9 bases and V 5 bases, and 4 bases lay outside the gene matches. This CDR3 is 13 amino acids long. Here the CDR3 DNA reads TGTGCCAGCAGCCCGCGACTAGCGGGGGCCCAGTACTTC. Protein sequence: CASSPRLAGAQYF. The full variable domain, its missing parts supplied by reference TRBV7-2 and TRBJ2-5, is GAGVSQSPSNKVTEKGKDVELRCDPISGHTALYWYRQSLGQGLEFLIYFQGNSAPDKSGLPSDRFSAERTGGSVSTLTIQRTQQEDSAVYLCASSPRLAGAQYFGPGTRLLVL.

The CDR3 coding sequence is TGCAGCGTTGAAGATCAAGAACAGGGCTATGGCTACACCTTC. The encoded protein is CSVEDQEQGYGYTF. The chain has TRBV29-1 and TRBJ1-2; possible D gene TRBD1, 6 bases. Trimming took 0 bases from V and 4 from J, leaving 12 bases between them. The CDR3 contains 14 residues. Germline V lookup: CDR1 SQVTM, CDR2 ANQGSEA.

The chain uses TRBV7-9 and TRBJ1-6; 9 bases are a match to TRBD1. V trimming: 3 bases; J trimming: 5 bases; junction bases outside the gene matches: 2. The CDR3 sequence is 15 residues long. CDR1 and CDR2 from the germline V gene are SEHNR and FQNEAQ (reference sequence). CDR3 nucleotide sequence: TGTGCCAGCAGCTTGGGGGACAGGGATAATTCACCCCTCCACTTT. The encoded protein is CASSLGDRDNSPLHF.

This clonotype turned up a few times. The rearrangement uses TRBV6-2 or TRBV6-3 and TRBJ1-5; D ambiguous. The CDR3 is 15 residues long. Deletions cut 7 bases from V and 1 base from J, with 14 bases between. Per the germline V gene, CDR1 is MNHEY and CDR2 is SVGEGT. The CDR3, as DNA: TGTGCCAGCAAACGACCTGGGGTGAGCAATCAGCCCCAGCATTTT. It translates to CASKRPGVSNQPQHF.

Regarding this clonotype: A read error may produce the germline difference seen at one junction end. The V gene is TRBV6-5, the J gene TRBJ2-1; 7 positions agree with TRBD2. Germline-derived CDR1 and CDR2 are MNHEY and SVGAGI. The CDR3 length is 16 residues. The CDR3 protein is CASSYSMAGAYNEQSF. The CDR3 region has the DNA TGTGCCAGCAGTTACTCGATGGCGGGAGCCTACAATGAGCAGTCCTTC.

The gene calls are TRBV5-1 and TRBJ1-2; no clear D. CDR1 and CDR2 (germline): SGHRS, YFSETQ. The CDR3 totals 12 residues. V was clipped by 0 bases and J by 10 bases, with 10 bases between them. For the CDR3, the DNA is TGCGCCAGCAGCTTGGAGGTCGGTCACTACACCTTC. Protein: CASSLEVGHYTF.